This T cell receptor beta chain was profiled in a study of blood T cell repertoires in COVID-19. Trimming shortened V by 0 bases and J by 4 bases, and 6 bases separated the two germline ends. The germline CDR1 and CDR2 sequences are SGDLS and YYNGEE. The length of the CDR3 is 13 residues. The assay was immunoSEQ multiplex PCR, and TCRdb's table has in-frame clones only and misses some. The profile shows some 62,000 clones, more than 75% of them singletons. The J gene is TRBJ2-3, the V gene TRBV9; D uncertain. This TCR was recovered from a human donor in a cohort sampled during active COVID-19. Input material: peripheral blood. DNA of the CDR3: TGTGCCAGCAGCGTAGAGCACGCAGATACGCAGTATTTT. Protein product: CASSVEHADTQYF.